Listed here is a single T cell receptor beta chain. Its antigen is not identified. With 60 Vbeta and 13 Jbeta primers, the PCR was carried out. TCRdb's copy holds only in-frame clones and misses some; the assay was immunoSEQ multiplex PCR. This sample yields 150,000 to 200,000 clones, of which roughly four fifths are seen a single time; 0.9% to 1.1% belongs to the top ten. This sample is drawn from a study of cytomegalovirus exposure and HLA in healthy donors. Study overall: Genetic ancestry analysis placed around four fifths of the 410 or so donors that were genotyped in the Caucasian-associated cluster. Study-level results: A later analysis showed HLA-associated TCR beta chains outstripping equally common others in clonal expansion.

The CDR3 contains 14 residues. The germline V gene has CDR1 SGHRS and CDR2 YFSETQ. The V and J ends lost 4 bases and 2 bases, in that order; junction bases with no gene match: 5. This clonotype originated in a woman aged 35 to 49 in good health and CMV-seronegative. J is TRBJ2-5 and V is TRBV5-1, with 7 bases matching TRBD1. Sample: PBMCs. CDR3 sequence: CASSRGQEQETQYF. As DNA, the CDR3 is TGCGCCAGCAGCCGCGGACAGGAACAAGAGACCCAGTACTTC.